Following are 8 T cell receptor beta chains from one sample sequenced in a study of cytomegalovirus exposure and HLA in healthy donors. Primers for the PCR totalled 60 Vbeta and 13 Jbeta. Clones were sequenced by immunoSEQ multiplex PCR, and TCRdb holds only the in-frame ones, with some missing. The sample carries about 100,000 clones, around 81% recorded once. Sequenced input: PBMCs. The receptors originated from a man aged 35 to 55 in good health and CMV-seropositive.

The chain carries TRBV19 and TRBJ1-6; unclear D gene. This CDR3 is built from 12 residues. V was trimmed by 3 bases and J by 9 bases, leaving 6 bases between them. Per germline, CDR1 LNHDA and CDR2 SQIVND (reference sequence). The CDR3 loop is CASSMVGSPLHF. The CDR3 nucleotides are TGTGCCAGTAGTATGGTCGGTTCACCCCTCCACTTT.

The chain employs TRBV7-9 and TRBJ1-2, with a weak D call TRBD1 (5 bases). Trimming removed 3 bases at V and 3 bases at J, with 17 bases between. This CDR3 has 16 amino acids. Germline V gene sequence: CDR1 SEHNR, CDR2 FQNEAQ (reference sequence). Here the CDR3 reads CASSLTGPRGDYGYTF. DNA of the CDR3: TGTGCCAGCAGCTTGACCGGGCCTCGGGGGGACTATGGCTACACCTTC.

The chain recombines TRBV6-5 with TRBJ2-7, with D possibly being TRBD1 (5 bases). CDR1 and CDR2 from the germline V gene are MNHEY and SVGAGI. This CDR3 spans 14 amino acids. V shed 2 bases and J shed 7 bases, with 15 bases lying between them. CDR3 DNA sequence: TGTGCCAGCAGTTACCTGGGGCTCCTGGGAGAGCAGTACTTC. Residues: CASSYLGLLGEQYF.

The V call is TRBV6-6, the J call TRBJ2-7, with a tentative D call TRBD2 (6 bases). The CDR3 has 12 residues. The V gene lost 8 bases and the J gene lost 3 bases, with 11 bases spanning the gap. The germline V gene encodes CDR1 MNHNY and CDR2 SVGAGI (reference sequence). The DNA of the CDR3 is TGTGCCAGCCGGCGCGGGGACTACGAGCAGTACTTC. Residues: CASRRGDYEQYF.

The chain combines TRBV5-1 with TRBJ2-7; weak D call: TRBD1 (5 bases). The CDR3 loop spans 15 amino acids. Germline lookup yields CDR1 SGHRS and CDR2 YFSETQ. V shed 4 bases and J shed 0 bases, with 14 bases lying between them. The CDR3 bases are TGCGCCAGCAGCGACCCGGACACGAGCTCCTACGAGCAGTACTTC. Amino acid sequence: CASSDPDTSSYEQYF.

The chain has TRBV6-1 and TRBJ2-7; 10 bases map to TRBD1. The V segment lost 6 bases and the J segment 2 bases; nucleotides outside the gene matches: 4. This CDR3 has 14 residues. Germline V CDR1 and CDR2: MNHNS, SASEGT. The CDR3: CASSGTGVTYEQYF. CDR3 bases: TGTGCCAGCAGCGGGACAGGGGTGACCTACGAGCAGTACTTC.

The chain recombines TRBV5-1 with TRBJ1-1; tentatively, D is TRBD1 (6 bases). The CDR3 runs to 13 residues. The V and J ends lost 7 bases and 2 bases respectively, with 12 bases between them. Germline CDR1 reads SGHRS; CDR2 reads YFSETQ. CDR3 sequence reads: CASQTGSNTEAFF. In DNA, the CDR3 is TGCGCCAGCCAAACAGGGTCTAACACTGAAGCTTTCTTT. The complete variable domain, with remaining parts taken from reference TRBV5-1 and TRBJ1-1, reads KAGVTQTPRYLIKTRGQQVTLSCSPISGHRSVSWYQQTPGQGLQFLFEYFSETQRNKGNFPGRFSGRQFSNSRSEMNVSTLELGDSALYLCASQTGSNTEAFFGQGTRLTVV.

This clone was seen only a few times. This chain connects TRBV4-2 to TRBJ1-2; TRBD1 might be the D (6 bases). The CDR3 loop spans 15 amino acids. Trimming took 4 bases from V and 6 from J, leaving 18 bases between them. Germline V gene sequence: CDR1 LGHNA, CDR2 YNFKEQ. The CDR3 region is CASSPGGGRLDGYTF. In DNA, the CDR3 is TGTGCCAGCAGCCCCGGCGGGGGGCGATTGGATGGCTACACCTTC.